This is a list of T cell receptor beta chains from one sample in a study of T cell repertoires in cytomegalovirus infection. TCRdb fed the reads into MiXCR, producing one record per CDR3 protein. The data show more than 140,000 distinct CDR3 sequences, about 6.5% seen once. The source material was PBMCs. Receptors were obtained from a human donor in good health (CMV status not recorded). Some clones in this sample may be carry-over from other donors' samples. Both conserved end residues are part of each CDR3. Each record gives: D gene, clone size, J gene, V gene, CDR3 protein, CDR3 DNA. A D gene is named only where the DNA matches it firmly. Clone size, where shown, is once, few, many, or a class for clones that have expanded.

>TRBD2|many|TRBJ2-1|TRBV28
CASLREGYNEQFF
TGTGCCAGCCTCCGGGAGGGCTACAATGAGCAGTTCTTC
>TRBD2|many|TRBJ2-1|TRBV2
CASRWLLAGESSYNEQFF
TGTGCCAGCAGGTGGCTGCTAGCGGGGGAGAGCTCCTACAATGAGCAGTTCTTC
>NA|NA|TRBJ1-1|TRBV20-1
CSAREFVGLGTEAFF
TGCAGTGCTAGAGAATTCGTAGGGTTGGGCACTGAAGCTTTCTTT
>NA|many|TRBJ1-2|TRBV7-2
CASSLNAGAGNGYTF
TGTGCCAGCAGCTTAAATGCAGGGGCTGGAAACGGCTACACCTTC
>NA|many|TRBJ2-5|TRBV29-1
CSVEEQETQYF
TGCAGCGTTGAAGAGCAAGAGACCCAGTACTTC
>TRBD1|many|TRBJ2-3|TRBV7-9
CASSPKAGTVGEWVTDTQYF
TGTGCCAGCAGCCCCAAAGCCGGGACAGTGGGTGAATGGGTCACAGATACGCAGTATTTT
>NA|NA|TRBJ2-5|TRBV28
CASSSSDGETQYF
TGTGCCAGCAGTTCCTCGGACGGAGAGACCCAGTACTTC
>NA|many|TRBJ2-1|TRBV6-2/TRBV6-3
CASRLSIGGRDEQFF
TGTGCCTCTCGGTTATCTATCGGGGGAAGGGATGAGCAGTTCTTC
>NA|NA|TRBJ1-6|TRBV5-1
CASSARQDPNSPLHF
TGCGCCAGCAGCGCCAGACAGGACCCTAATTCACCCCTCCACTTT
>TRBD1|few|TRBJ2-7|TRBV20-1
CSARSPTGGLYEQYF
TGCAGTGCTAGAAGCCCGACAGGGGGCTTGTACGAGCAGTACTTC
>TRBD1|many|TRBJ1-1|TRBV5-1
CASESGTGRSTEAFF
TGCGCCAGCGAGTCCGGGACAGGGCGGTCCACTGAAGCTTTCTTT
>TRBD1|NA|TRBJ1-5|TRBV2
CASTGTGTGVGVVQPQHF
TGTGCCAGCACTGGAACCGGGACAGGGGTGGGGGTTGTTCAGCCCCAGCATTTT
>NA|many|TRBJ1-5|TRBV6-2/TRBV6-3
CASRQGMGNQPQHF
TGTGCCAGCAGACAGGGAATGGGCAATCAGCCCCAGCATTTT
>TRBD1|many|TRBJ2-1|TRBV7-2
CASSLEGTEYNEQFF
TGTGCCAGCAGCTTAGAGGGGACAGAGTACAATGAGCAGTTCTTC
>TRBD1|many|TRBJ2-7|TRBV7-6
CASSFGQGSEQYF
TGTGCCAGCAGCTTTGGACAGGGCTCCGAGCAGTACTTC
>NA|NA|TRBJ2-7|TRBV29-1
CSVEEGQGRFEQYF
TGCAGCGTTGAGGAGGGCCAGGGGAGGTTCGAGCAGTACTTC
>TRBD1|few|TRBJ2-1|TRBV7-6
CASSFPGTGNEQFF
TGTGCCAGCAGCTTTCCCGGGACAGGGAATGAGCAGTTCTTC
>NA|many|TRBJ1-3|TRBV2
CASQQSTVGFNTIYF
TGTGCCAGCCAACAGAGCACCGTGGGGTTTAACACCATATATTTT
>NA|few|TRBJ2-2|TRBV7-3
CASSLWGPGELFF
TGTGCCAGCAGCTTGTGGGGCCCCGGGGAGCTGTTTTTT
>NA|many|TRBJ2-1|TRBV7-2
CASSGQIAGRNNEQFF
TGTGCCAGCAGCGGACAAATAGCCGGACGGAACAATGAGCAGTTCTTC
>NA|many|TRBJ2-5|TRBV19
CASSIVPGGETQYF
TGTGCCAGTAGTATCGTCCCCGGCGGAGAGACCCAGTACTTC
>NA|many|TRBJ2-2|TRBV6-2/TRBV6-3
CASRKPNTGELFF
TGTGCCAGCAGGAAGCCTAACACCGGGGAGCTGTTTTTT
>NA|many|TRBJ2-7|TRBV7-2
CASTGGLAASAYEQYF
TGTGCCAGCACCGGGGGGCTAGCCGCTAGTGCCTACGAGCAGTACTTC
>TRBD1|many|TRBJ2-1|TRBV7-2
CASGRGPLSSYNEQFF
TGTGCCAGCGGCAGGGGGCCGCTCAGCTCCTACAATGAGCAGTTCTTC
>TRBD1|many|TRBJ2-7|TRBV5-1
CASSPGTGIYEQYF
TGCGCCAGCAGCCCCGGGACAGGAATCTACGAGCAGTACTTC
>NA|many|TRBJ2-3|TRBV18
CASSPPIGGSDTQYF
TGTGCCAGCTCACCACCGATCGGGGGTTCCGATACGCAGTATTTT
>NA|many|TRBJ2-3|TRBV7-2
CASSLGAPGPGTDTQYF
TGTGCCAGCAGCTTAGGAGCCCCGGGACCGGGAACAGATACGCAGTATTTT
>NA|few|TRBJ1-2|TRBV14
CASSQDWSQARYGYTF
TGTGCCAGCAGCCAAGATTGGAGTCAGGCACGGTATGGCTACACCTTC